This T cell receptor (beta chain) is drawn from a study of blood T cell repertoires in COVID-19 (dated by TCRdb to about 2020). For the study in its entirety: Samples covering the acute and convalescent phases of COVID-19 were provided by collaborators in the United States, Italy and Spain. A de-identified subject ID, COVID-19 status, age in years and sex were almost always included in the sample metadata. HLA class I and class II types, where available, came from metadata supplied by the sample provider rather than from assay-based typing. The dataset comprised deeply sampled blood TCRbeta repertoires from subjects exposed to, actively infected with, or recovered from COVID-19. The prospective study material was composed of cDNA or gDNA derived from T cells, B-cell-depleted T cells, or PBMCs. The repertoires were released in a freely available public database intended as a resource for research on the immune response to SARS-CoV-2. The samples were drawn from two sources: the first 160 participants of the ongoing ImmuneRACE study, and 1,000 to 1,500 subjects contributed by 6 global collaborators.

TCRbeta CDR3 regions were amplified from genomic DNA by means of the immunoSEQ Assay, a bias-controlled multiplex PCR. The study's processing was this. Within the assay, amplification of reference gene primers was used to estimate how many nucleated cells each sample contained. Sequence reads were collapsed and filtered to measure the absolute abundance of every unique TCRbeta CDR3 rearrangement. For each sample, productive Simpson clonality was calculated by taking the square root of Simpson's diversity index across productive rearrangements. TCRdb's version of the immuneACCESS table is confined to in-frame rearrangements and falls short of the full clone set. An unresolved V gene accounts for under half of the shortfall where checked; the remainder is of unknown origin. D and trimming were read from the DNA, whereas the V and J calls and clone size are those reported in that table. The sample table records approximately 10,000 clones; roughly 85% of these occur just once. Jointly, the top ten make up approximately 5% of the sample.

The collaborating institutions used their own protocols to collect whole blood in K2EDTA tubes. For TCRbeta analysis, collaborators shipped samples as frozen whole blood, isolated PBMCs, or DNA extracted from either of those sample types. CDR1 LGHDT and CDR2 YNNKEL were looked up in the germline V gene (reference sequence). The CDR3, cysteine through phenylalanine, is 15 amino acids long. Only CDR3 DNA remains: 45 bases, in frame from the first base. Unmatched junction bases come to 4, with V trimmed by 4 bases and J by 6 bases. A note on this clone: No cognate antigen has been identified for it. Per-base quality was not reported, and no clone a single base away is much larger than it.

General conclusions and limits of the study: How much clinical and demographic metadata was included differed by source and by participant, and the metadata was provided uncurated.

Sequenced input: peripheral blood. The sequence came from a human donor in a cohort sampled during active COVID-19. The receptor chain draws on TRBV3-1 (or the pseudogene TRBV3-2) and TRBJ2-3; 13 central bases correspond to TRBD2. At the DNA level, the sequence is TGTGCCAGCAGCCCCGGACTAGCGGGAGATGATACGCAGTATTTT. The resulting protein is CASSPGLAGDDTQYF.